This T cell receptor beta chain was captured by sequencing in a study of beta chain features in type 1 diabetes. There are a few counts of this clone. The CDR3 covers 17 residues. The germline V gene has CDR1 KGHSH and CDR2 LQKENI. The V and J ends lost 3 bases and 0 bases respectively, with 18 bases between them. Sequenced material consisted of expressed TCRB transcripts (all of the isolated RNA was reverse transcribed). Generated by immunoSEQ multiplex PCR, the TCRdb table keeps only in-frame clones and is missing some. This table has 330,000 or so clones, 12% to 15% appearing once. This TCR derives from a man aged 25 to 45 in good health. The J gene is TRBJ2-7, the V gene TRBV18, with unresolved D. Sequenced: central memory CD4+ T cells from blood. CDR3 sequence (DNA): TGTGCCAGCTCACCGAAAACAAGTAGTAAGGGCTCCTACGAGCAGTACGTC. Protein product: CASSPKTSSKGSYEQYV.